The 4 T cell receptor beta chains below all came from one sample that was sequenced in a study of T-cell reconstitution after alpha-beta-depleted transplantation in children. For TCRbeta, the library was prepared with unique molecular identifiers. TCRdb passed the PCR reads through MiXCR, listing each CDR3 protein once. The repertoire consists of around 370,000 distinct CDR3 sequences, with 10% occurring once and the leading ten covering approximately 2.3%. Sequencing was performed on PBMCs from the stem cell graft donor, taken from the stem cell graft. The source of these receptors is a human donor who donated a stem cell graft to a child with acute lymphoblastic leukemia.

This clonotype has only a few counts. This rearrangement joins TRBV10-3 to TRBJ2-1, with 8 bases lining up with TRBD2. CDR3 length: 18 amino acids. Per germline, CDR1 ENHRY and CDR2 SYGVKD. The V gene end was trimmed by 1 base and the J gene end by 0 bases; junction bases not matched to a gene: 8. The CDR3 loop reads CAISELLAGPSSYNEQFF. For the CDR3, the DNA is TGTGCCATCAGTGAGTTGCTAGCGGGCCCGAGCTCCTACAATGAGCAGTTCTTC.

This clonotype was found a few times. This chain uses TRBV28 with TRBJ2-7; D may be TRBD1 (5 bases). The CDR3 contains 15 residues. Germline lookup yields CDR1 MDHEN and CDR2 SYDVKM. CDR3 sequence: CGVAYGAGTSYEQYF. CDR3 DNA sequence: TGTGGGGTCGCTTATGGGGCCGGAACGTCCTACGAGCAGTACTTC.

The CDR3 protein is CASSLELADGPTYF. In DNA, the CDR3 is TGTGCCAGCAGCTTAGAACTAGCCGACGGACCGACTTACTTC. This rearrangement joins TRBV7-2 to TRBJ2-7, with D maybe TRBD2 (6 bases). Trimming left V 1 base short and J 13 bases short, with 20 bases between. The CDR3 extends over 14 amino acids. CDR1 and CDR2 (germline): SGHTA, FQGNSA.

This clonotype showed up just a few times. CDR3 DNA: TGCGCCAGCATATCCGGGACTAGCGCCGCTGATGCAGATACGCAGTATTTT. This sequence encodes CASISGTSAADADTQYF. The rearrangement joins TRBV5-1 to TRBJ2-3; 10 nucleotides align to TRBD2. Germline V gene lookup returns CDR1 SGHRS and CDR2 YFSETQ. The CDR3 spans 17 residues. Unmatched junction bases numbered 14, after V lost 6 bases and J lost 4 bases.